The present TCR beta chain was sequenced within a study of immune cell composition in non-small cell lung cancer (TCRdb year 2017). For context, the study as a whole: To assign histologic subtype, which was mostly lung adenocarcinoma or squamous cell carcinoma, H&E was combined with p63, CK5, Napsin A and TTF-1 immunohistochemistry. A handful of tumour specimens with TCR-beta data were rare histological subtypes and were excluded from the subtype comparisons. Using Adaptive Biotechnologies, the researchers ran TCR-beta sequencing on 34 paired NSCLC tumour and non-adjacent lung specimens, along with 20 to 30 tumour-only specimens. In supplementary cohort #1, which comprised 10 to 11 lung adenocarcinoma cases, paired tumour/lung TCR-beta sequencing was performed and TIL populations were generated so that tumour reactivity could be assessed. Overall study outcomes, separate from this receptor: Across under 12 adenocarcinoma cases, the maximal tumour-associated clone frequency showed a strong correlation with TIL tumour reactivity, but overall clonality showed no such correlation. The reactivity cohort contained only 10 to 11 cases, and the tumour-reactive clones were not shown to have sequences in common with the dominant in vivo tumour-associated clones. No significant correlation was found between tumour TCR-beta clonality and smoking pack-years. Tumour-associated clones >0.5% were found in nearly half of NSCLC cases, namely in less than 35% of adenocarcinomas versus about 77% of squamous carcinomas.

Normal lung samples came from the same patient and were non-adjacent lung tissue collected as far from the tumour as possible, with a minimum distance of 3 cm. Genomic DNA was extracted with the QIAamp DNA kit from frozen aliquots of unsorted single-cell suspensions. Tissues were received within 2 hours of resection and processed immediately into single-cell suspensions. Tissue was mechanically dissociated and enzymatically digested with DNase I, collagenase I and hyaluronidase for 25 to 35 minutes at 37 °C, then filtered and RBC-lysed. A two-step multiplex PCR was used to amplify TCR-beta CDR3 regions from genomic DNA, and Illumina-compatible adaptors were added in the second step. TCR-beta immunosequencing was performed on an Illumina platform as a commercial immunoSEQ service. In the paper's pipeline: Repertoires were described by productive clonality and by Top 10 Clones, which is the percentage of T-cell templates coming from the ten most frequent sequences. Productive clonality ranged from 0 to 1, with 1 indicating a monoclonal population. Using log10 scatter plots, tumour-associated clones were identified as sequences that made up at least 0.1% of tumour T-cell templates yet were absent from the matched non-adjacent lung. Student's t-tests were used for two-group comparisons, ANOVA was used for stages, and linear regression was used for relationships, with analyses conducted in GraphPad Prism7 and R. The immuneACCESS repertoire file appears here via TCRdb, limited to in-frame rearrangements. These files lack a portion of the clones; in checked studies, under half of the deficit traces to unresolved V genes, and the cause of the others is not known. V and J calls and clone size are those listed in that table; D and trimming were worked out from the DNA. Across this sample there are fewer than 8,000 clones, with roughly four fifths seen only once. The top ten constitute about 9.7% of the sample.

As encoded in the germline V gene (reference sequence), CDR1 is MNHEY while CDR2 is SMNVEV. The CDR3 has 12 amino acids, counting the end cysteine and phenylalanine. The CDR3 DNA has 36 bases and is translated from base 1. Cut back by 6 bases and 7 bases, the V and J ends lie 12 bases apart. Worth noting for this clone: The antigen this receptor binds is unknown. Nothing much larger sits one base from this clone, and base qualities are not available.

The sample taken for sequencing was non-adjacent lung tissue. This receptor was taken from a human donor with non-small cell lung cancer. Recombination joined TRBV27 with TRBJ1-1; the D gene is perhaps TRBD1, on 5 matching bases. The CDR3 here reads CASSSPGGEAFF. The DNA sequence is given as TGTGCCAGCAGCTCCCCCGGGGGTGAAGCTTTCTTT.